The rows below give T cell receptor beta chains drawn from one sample of a study of shared clonotypes between healthy human individuals. TCRdb's copy holds only in-frame clones and misses some; the assay was immunoSEQ multiplex PCR. The table records 1.5 million to 2.5 million clones, over 85% of them present only once. The sample taken for sequencing was naive CD8+ T cells sorted from blood. These receptors were obtained from a man aged 18 to 30 in good health. Each CDR3 is given with its conserved first and last residue. The D gene is left open where the match is weak. Not all rows give a size; the values are once, few, many and, for expanded clones, a class.

abundance: .
j_gene: TRBJ1-4
v_gene: TRBV2
d_gene: TRBD1
CDR3aa: CASRPDRVLANEKLFF
CDR3nt: TGTGCCAGCAGACCCGACAGGGTACTGGCTAATGAAAAACTGTTTTTT

abundance: .
j_gene: TRBJ2-7
v_gene: TRBV6-5
d_gene: .
CDR3aa: CASSYSGGSYEQYF
CDR3nt: TGTGCCAGCAGTTACTCGGGCGGCTCCTACGAGCAGTACTTC

abundance: .
j_gene: TRBJ1-1
v_gene: TRBV2
d_gene: .
CDR3aa: CASSEGFSGTEAFF
CDR3nt: TGTGCCAGCAGTGAAGGGTTTTCGGGCACTGAAGCTTTCTTT

abundance: .
j_gene: TRBJ1-3
v_gene: TRBV29-1
d_gene: TRBD1
CDR3aa: CSVDEGAGGNTIYF
CDR3nt: TGCAGCGTTGATGAGGGGGCCGGAGGAAACACCATATATTTT

abundance: .
j_gene: TRBJ2-7
v_gene: TRBV2
d_gene: TRBD1
CDR3aa: CASIDGTGETYEQYF
CDR3nt: TGTGCCAGCATAGATGGGACAGGGGAAACCTACGAGCAGTACTTC

abundance: .
j_gene: TRBJ1-4
v_gene: TRBV4-1
d_gene: .
CDR3aa: CASSQENNEKLFF
CDR3nt: TGCGCCAGCAGCCAGGAGAATAATGAAAAACTGTTTTTT

abundance: .
j_gene: TRBJ2-7
v_gene: TRBV4-1
d_gene: TRBD1
CDR3aa: CASSQVSGQVYEQYF
CDR3nt: TGCGCCAGCAGCCAAGTTTCGGGACAGGTCTACGAGCAGTACTTC

abundance: .
j_gene: TRBJ2-4
v_gene: TRBV28
d_gene: TRBD2
CDR3aa: CASRRDVAPGLTDKNIQYF
CDR3nt: TGTGCCAGCAGGCGGGATGTGGCCCCGGGACTAACCGACAAAAACATTCAGTACTTC

abundance: .
j_gene: TRBJ2-7
v_gene: TRBV7-2
d_gene: TRBD2
CDR3aa: CASSLLLAEEQYF
CDR3nt: TGTGCCAGCAGCCTCTTACTAGCGGAGGAGCAGTACTTC

abundance: once
j_gene: TRBJ1-4
v_gene: TRBV19
d_gene: .
CDR3aa: CASSQSSLFEKLFF
CDR3nt: TGTGCCAGTAGTCAGAGCAGTCTATTCGAAAAACTGTTTTTT

abundance: .
j_gene: TRBJ2-7
v_gene: TRBV9
d_gene: .
CDR3aa: CASSVGEELEQYF
CDR3nt: TGTGCCAGCAGCGTAGGTGAGGAATTGGAGCAGTACTTC

abundance: .
j_gene: TRBJ2-1
v_gene: TRBV28
d_gene: .
CDR3aa: CATRAGSSSYNEQFF
CDR3nt: TGTGCCACACGGGCGGGATCGAGCTCCTACAATGAGCAGTTCTTC

abundance: .
j_gene: TRBJ2-1
v_gene: TRBV7-2
d_gene: TRBD2
CDR3aa: CASSLDSSGFHNEQFF
CDR3nt: TGTGCCAGCAGCTTAGATAGTAGCGGGTTCCACAATGAGCAGTTCTTC

abundance: once
j_gene: TRBJ1-5
v_gene: TRBV9
d_gene: .
CDR3aa: CASSVSGISNQPQHF
CDR3nt: TGTGCCAGCAGCGTATCGGGCATTAGCAATCAGCCCCAGCATTTT

abundance: .
j_gene: TRBJ2-7
v_gene: TRBV11-2
d_gene: .
CDR3aa: CASSLVLGREQYF
CDR3nt: TGTGCCAGCAGCTTAGTGTTGGGGAGGGAGCAGTACTTC

abundance: .
j_gene: TRBJ2-7
v_gene: TRBV9
d_gene: .
CDR3aa: CASSVAIGDYEQYF
CDR3nt: TGTGCCAGCAGCGTAGCGATAGGGGACTACGAGCAGTACTTC

abundance: .
j_gene: TRBJ2-3
v_gene: TRBV9
d_gene: TRBD2
CDR3aa: CASSDSLLAGGRDTQYF
CDR3nt: TGTGCCAGCAGCGATTCCCTTCTAGCGGGAGGAAGAGATACGCAGTATTTT

abundance: .
j_gene: TRBJ2-5
v_gene: TRBV9
d_gene: TRBD2
CDR3aa: CASSVGLAGVETQYF
CDR3nt: TGTGCCAGCAGCGTCGGACTAGCGGGAGTTGAGACCCAGTACTTC

abundance: .
j_gene: TRBJ1-4
v_gene: TRBV28
d_gene: TRBD1
CDR3aa: CASSPGTGDANEKLFF
CDR3nt: TGTGCCAGCAGTCCCGGGACAGGGGACGCCAATGAAAAACTGTTTTTT

abundance: .
j_gene: TRBJ1-5
v_gene: TRBV28
d_gene: .
CDR3aa: CASTSSNQPQHF
CDR3nt: TGTGCCAGCACATCGAGCAATCAGCCCCAGCATTTT